Following are 27 T cell receptor beta chains from one sample sequenced in a study of T cell changes during pregnancy in multiple sclerosis. TCRdb's table, derived via immunoSEQ multiplex PCR, lists solely in-frame clones and lacks some. Here the sample spans more than 40,000 clones, more than 85% being singletons. The starting material was CD8+ T cells from peripheral blood mononuclear cells, obtained after pregnancy. Source of these receptors: a female donor with multiple sclerosis, enrolled in a pregnancy study.

J is TRBJ2-7 and V is TRBV7-2; D gene uncertain. CDR1 and CDR2 (germline): SGHTA, FQGNSA. The CDR3 runs 12 residues. Trimming took off 5 bases at V and 2 bases at J, with 7 bases between the two ends. CDR3 DNA sequence: TGTGCCAGCAGCCCATTCCCCTACGAGCAGTACTTC. Translating it yields CASSPFPYEQYF.

The chain joins TRBV13 to TRBJ2-1; D may be TRBD2 (7 bases). CDR3 length equals 15 residues. Trimming removed 2 bases at V and 4 bases at J, with 12 bases between. Per germline, CDR1 PRHDT and CDR2 FYEKMQ (reference sequence). CDR3 residues: CASSLRGAAYNEQFF. CDR3 bases: TGTGCCAGCAGCTTACGGGGGGCGGCGTACAATGAGCAGTTCTTC.

This chain joins TRBV23-1 and TRBJ2-1; D perhaps matches TRBD1 (7 bases). TRBV23-1 is marked as an open reading frame, function uncertain. The CDR3 contains 21 residues. The V and J ends lost 0 bases and 10 bases respectively, with 34 bases between them. Here the CDR3 DNA reads TGCGCCAGCAGTCAATCGGAGGGTTTCGGATGTACCGGGACAGTTGCCAGGGAGCAGTTCTTC. This encodes CASSQSEGFGCTGTVAREQFF.

This chain links TRBV19 with TRBJ2-1, with 10 nucleotides matching TRBD2. Germline CDR1 and CDR2: LNHDA and SQIVND (reference sequence). CDR3 length equals 14 residues. The V segment lost 4 bases and the J segment 4 bases; nucleotides outside the gene matches: 1. The DNA for the CDR3 is TGTGCCAGTAGTACTAGCGGGGGATACAATGAGCAGTTCTTC. Translating it yields CASSTSGGYNEQFF.

The chain employs TRBV27 and TRBJ1-6; D is uncertain. The CDR3 extends over 17 amino acids. Germline assignment: CDR1 MNHEY and CDR2 SMNVEV (reference sequence). Trimming removed 6 bases from V and 0 bases from J, with 15 bases in between. CDR3 in DNA: TGTGCCAGCAGCCCGACTGCCCAGAGCTCCTATAATTCACCCCTCCACTTT. Protein sequence: CASSPTAQSSYNSPLHF.

The rearrangement joins TRBV4-1 to TRBJ2-7; D may be TRBD1 (5 bases). Trimming took off 1 base at V and 2 bases at J, with 12 bases between the two ends. The germline CDR1 and CDR2 sequences are MGHRA and YSYEKL. The CDR3 consists of 15 residues. The CDR3 nucleotides are TGCGCCAGCAGCCAAGGGACATCGGCTCCCTACGAGCAGTACTTC. Its translation: CASSQGTSAPYEQYF.

V gene TRBV2 combines with J gene TRBJ2-1, with D possibly matching TRBD1 (6 bases). The CDR3 extends over 16 amino acids. Deletions cut 7 bases from V and 4 bases from J, with 20 bases between. Germline CDR1 and CDR2: SNHLY and FYNNEI. The CDR3 nucleotides are TGTGCCAGCATTGCGGCCGTCTGGACAGAATACAATGAGCAGTTCTTC. Translation gives CASIAAVWTEYNEQFF.

The V call is TRBV7-7, the J call TRBJ1-4; 7 positions agree with TRBD1. CDR1 is SSHAT and CDR2 is FNYEAQ in the germline V gene (reference sequence). The CDR3 sequence is 15 residues long. The trim removed 5 bases at V and 5 bases at J, leaving 8 bases unmatched. CDR3 nucleotides: TGTGCCAGCAGCGAAGGGACAGCCCCGAATGAAAAACTGTTTTTT. Protein sequence: CASSEGTAPNEKLFF. Based on the CDR3 plus reference TRBV7-7 and TRBJ1-4, the full variable domain is GAGVSQSPRYKVTKRGQDVTLRCDPISSHATLYWYQQALGQGPEFLTYFNYEAQPDKSGLPSDRFSAERPEGSISTLTIQRTEQRDSAMYRCASSEGTAPNEKLFFGSGTQLSVL.

This chain joins TRBV2 and TRBJ2-7; tentative D call: TRBD2 (5 bases). V was trimmed by 1 base and J by 3 bases, leaving 13 bases between them. The CDR3 is made up of 15 amino acids. Germline V gives CDR1 SNHLY, CDR2 FYNNEI. The CDR3 loop reads CASSEGSGYLYEQYF. CDR3 bases: TGTGCCAGCAGTGAAGGTTCGGGGTACCTCTACGAGCAGTACTTC.

This sequence joins TRBV9 and TRBJ2-1; no firm D call. Between the trimmed V and J ends, which lost 0 bases and 0 bases, there was a span of 7 bases. Per germline, CDR1 SGDLS and CDR2 YYNGEE. The CDR3 has 15 amino acids. The CDR3 sequence is CASSVVSNSYNEQFF. DNA of the CDR3: TGTGCCAGCAGCGTAGTTAGCAACTCCTACAATGAGCAGTTCTTC.

This rearrangement joins TRBV11-2 to TRBJ2-7; TRBD2 is a possible D gene (5 bases). The CDR3 spans 14 residues. The V gene's germline CDR1 is SGHAT and CDR2 FQNNGV. The ends were cut back, 4 bases at V and 3 bases at J, with 13 bases in the middle. The CDR3 DNA is TGTGCCAGCAGCTCCGTCGGACTCCTCTACGAGCAGTACTTC. Amino acid sequence: CASSSVGLLYEQYF. Drawing the rest from reference TRBV11-2 and TRBJ2-7, the complete variable domain is EAGVAQSPRYKIIEKRQSVAFWCNPISGHATLYWYQQILGQGPKLLIQFQNNGVVDDSQLPKDRFSAERLKGVDSTLKIQPAKLEDSAVYLCASSSVGLLYEQYFGPGTRLTVT.

V and J are TRBV6-6 and TRBJ1-2; D is undetermined. Trimming took off 0 bases at V and 7 bases at J, with 6 bases between the two ends. CDR1 is MNHNY, CDR2 SVGAGI, per germline (reference sequence). This CDR3 has 12 amino acids. CDR3 DNA sequence: TGTGCCAGCAGTTACTCGTCTGTTGGCTACACCTTC. Protein: CASSYSSVGYTF.

V usage is TRBV5-6 and J usage is TRBJ2-7; 7 bases are a match to TRBD1. In germline, CDR1 is SGHDT, CDR2 YYEEEE. The trim removed 2 bases at V and 4 bases at J, leaving 12 bases unmatched. This CDR3 is 16 amino acids long. DNA for the CDR3: TGTGCCAGCAGCTTTTACCGGGACAGAGGATGGTACGAGCAGTACTTC. This gives the protein CASSFYRDRGWYEQYF.

This clone is labeled medium-sized. The V and J genes are TRBV27 and TRBJ1-3, with D unclear. V lost 6 bases and J lost 3, with 9 bases in between. CDR1 and CDR2 from the germline V gene are MNHEY and SMNVEV (reference sequence). CDR3 length equals 13 residues. The CDR3 region is CASSPGYGNTIYF. As DNA, the CDR3 is TGTGCCAGCAGCCCGGGGTATGGAAACACCATATATTTT.

The chain has TRBV5-1 and TRBJ1-1; TRBD1 matches 9 bases. Germline CDR1 and CDR2: SGHRS and YFSETQ. This CDR3 has 17 amino acids. The V and J ends lost 3 bases and 3 bases, in that order; junction bases with no gene match: 12. CDR3 in amino acids: CASSSLTGGEGDTEAFF. In DNA, the CDR3 is TGCGCCAGCAGCTCACTGACAGGGGGAGAAGGGGACACTGAAGCTTTCTTT.

This sequence joins TRBV5-4 and TRBJ2-7; 11 bases are a match to TRBD1. Germline CDR1 SGHNT, CDR2 YYREEE (reference sequence). This CDR3 has 14 residues. V lost 3 bases and J lost 2; bases outside the gene matches: 1. The CDR3 DNA reads as TGTGCCAGCAGCTGGGGACAGGGGGCCTACGAGCAGTACTTC. It yields the protein CASSWGQGAYEQYF.

This clone is a singleton in its sample. CDR3 DNA: TGTGCCAGCAGTCCTTTCCGAGCTTCAGGGGAGCTGTTTTTT. Protein product: CASSPFRASGELFF. V usage is TRBV6-5 and J usage is TRBJ2-2, with D uncertain. V lost 5 bases and J lost 8, with 15 bases in between. The CDR3 loop spans 14 amino acids. CDR1 is MNHEY, CDR2 SVGAGI, per germline.

The genes are TRBV4-1 and TRBJ1-2; a possible D gene is TRBD1 (6 bases). Germline CDR1 MGHRA, CDR2 YSYEKL. V lost 1 base, J lost 1 base, and 10 bases lay in between. This CDR3 comprises 15 residues. Here the CDR3 DNA reads TGCGCCAGCAGCCAAGCAGGGGAAAGTAACTATGGCTACACCTTC. Its protein is CASSQAGESNYGYTF.

The chain links TRBV10-2 to TRBJ2-1; 8 nucleotides match TRBD1. The CDR3 is made up of 16 amino acids. The germline CDR1 and CDR2 sequences are WSHSY and SAAADI. The V gene end was trimmed by 5 bases and the J gene end by 4 bases; junction bases not matched to a gene: 10. The CDR3 bases are TGCGCCAGCAGTCCTACTGGCAGGGGGCTGTACAATGAGCAGTTCTTC. Protein: CASSPTGRGLYNEQFF.

This chain uses TRBV10-3 with TRBJ1-1; weak D call: TRBD1 (6 bases). The V end lost 4 bases, the J end lost 0 bases, and 12 bases lay between the germline ends. Germline CDR1 and CDR2: ENHRY and SYGVKD. This CDR3 is built from 15 residues. The DNA for the CDR3 is TGTGCCATCAGTGGGGGGGGCTCAATGAACACTGAAGCTTTCTTT. Protein: CAISGGGSMNTEAFF.

CDR3 region: CASSGSSYNEQFF. The CDR3 DNA follows: TGTGCCAGCAGCGGGAGTTCCTACAATGAGCAGTTCTTC. The V gene is TRBV7-8, the J gene TRBJ2-1; TRBD2 is a possible D gene (5 bases). V shed 5 bases and J shed 1 base, with 6 bases lying between them. Per germline, CDR1 SGHVS and CDR2 FQNEAQ. The CDR3 is 13 amino acids.

The chain joins TRBV2 to TRBJ1-2; D remains ambiguous. Germline assignment: CDR1 SNHLY and CDR2 FYNNEI. Trimming stripped 8 bases from V and 1 base from J, with 8 bases between. The CDR3 runs 12 residues. CDR3 nucleotide sequence: TGTGCCAGCGTTCGGGATAACTATGGCTACACCTTC. Its protein is CASVRDNYGYTF.

V gene TRBV5-8 combines with J gene TRBJ1-1, with no clear D. CDR1 and CDR2 from the germline V gene are SGHTS and YDEGEE. CDR3 length: 14 residues. The V gene lost 2 bases and the J gene lost 1 base, with 9 bases spanning the gap. For the CDR3, the DNA is TGTGCCAGCAGCTTTTATAGCCCGAACACTGAAGCTTTCTTT. Encoded protein: CASSFYSPNTEAFF.

V usage is TRBV27 and J usage is TRBJ2-1, with 9 bases fitting TRBD2. Trimming cost V 7 bases and J 5 bases; bases outside gene matches: 15. This CDR3 contains 17 residues. From germline, CDR1 is MNHEY and CDR2 SMNVEV (reference sequence). The CDR3: CASTNTYSGGRNNEQFF. In DNA, the CDR3 is TGTGCCAGCACTAATACATATAGCGGGGGCCGAAACAATGAGCAGTTCTTC.

This chain uses TRBV27 with TRBJ1-1; 8 nucleotides agree with TRBD1. CDR3 length: 15 residues. With V trimmed by 4 bases and J by 1 base, 5 bases remained unmatched. Per germline, CDR1 MNHEY and CDR2 SMNVEV (reference sequence). The CDR3 region has the DNA TGTGCCAGCAGTTCTTCCGGGACAGGGAACACTGAAGCTTTCTTT. This sequence encodes CASSSSGTGNTEAFF.

This chain joins TRBV7-6 and TRBJ1-1; D call uncertain. CDR3 length equals 13 residues. Germline assignment: CDR1 SGHVS and CDR2 FNYEAQ. The CDR3 is CASRRAMNTEAFF. CDR3 coding DNA: TGTGCTTCGAGGAGGGCCATGAACACTGAAGCTTTCTTT.

The V and J genes are TRBV7-9 and TRBJ2-2, with TRBD2 matching over 8 bases. CDR1 and CDR2 from the germline V gene are SEHNR and FQNEAQ (reference sequence). The CDR3 runs to 14 residues. With 5 bases clipped from V and 5 bases from J, the junction kept 4 bases outside the gene matches. DNA of the CDR3: TGTGCCAGCAGCCGGGGGGGGAGAACCGGGGAGCTGTTTTTT. It codes for CASSRGGRTGELFF.